This T cell receptor (beta chain) stems from a study of T cells and Merkel cell carcinoma outcomes. Study-wide findings and caveats: Repertoire plus T-cell density reportedly predicted Merkel cell carcinoma outcomes.

The CDR3 is made up of 14 amino acids. After removal of 6 bases from V and 5 bases from J, the junction contained 7 bases not matched to a gene. Germline V CDR1 and CDR2: MNHEY, SVGAGI. The sample holds a few counts of this clone. No antigen is known for it. Assay used: immunoSEQ multiplex PCR; TCRdb lists only in-frame clones, some missing. Among some 19,000 clones listed, roughly 87% were seen once. The sequence derives from a human donor with Merkel cell carcinoma. Sequenced sample: tumor tissue from Merkel cell carcinoma. This sequence joins TRBV6-5 and TRBJ1-5, with TRBD1 matching 7 bases. This CDR3 reads CASRKTQGDQPQHF. CDR3 coding DNA: TGTGCCAGCAGAAAAACCCAGGGGGATCAGCCCCAGCATTTT.